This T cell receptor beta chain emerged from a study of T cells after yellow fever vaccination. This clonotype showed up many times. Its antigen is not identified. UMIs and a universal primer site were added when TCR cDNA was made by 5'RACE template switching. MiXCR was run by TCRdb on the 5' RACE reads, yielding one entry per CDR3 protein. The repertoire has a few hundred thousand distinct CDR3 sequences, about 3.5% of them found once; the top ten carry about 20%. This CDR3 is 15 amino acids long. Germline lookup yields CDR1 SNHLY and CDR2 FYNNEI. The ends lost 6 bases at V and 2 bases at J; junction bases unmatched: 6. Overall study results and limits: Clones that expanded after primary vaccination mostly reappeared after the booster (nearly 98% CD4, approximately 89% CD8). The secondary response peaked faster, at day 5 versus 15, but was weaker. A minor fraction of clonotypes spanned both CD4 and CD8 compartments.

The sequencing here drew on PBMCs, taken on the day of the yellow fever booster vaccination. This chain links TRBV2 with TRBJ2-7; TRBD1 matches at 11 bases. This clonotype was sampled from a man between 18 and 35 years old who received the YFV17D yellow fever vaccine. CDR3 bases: TGTGCCAGCAGGGGGGGGACAGGGGGAGCCTACGAGCAGTACTTC. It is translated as CASRGGTGGAYEQYF.